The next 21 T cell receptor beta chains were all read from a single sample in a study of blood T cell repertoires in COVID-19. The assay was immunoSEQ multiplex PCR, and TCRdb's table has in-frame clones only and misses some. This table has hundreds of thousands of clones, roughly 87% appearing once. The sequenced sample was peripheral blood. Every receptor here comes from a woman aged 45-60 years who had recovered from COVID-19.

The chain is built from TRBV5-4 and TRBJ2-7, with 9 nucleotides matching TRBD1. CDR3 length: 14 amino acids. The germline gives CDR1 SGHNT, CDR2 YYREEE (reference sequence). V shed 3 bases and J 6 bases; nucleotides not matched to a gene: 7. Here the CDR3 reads CASSSPGTGIEQYF. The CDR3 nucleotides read TGTGCCAGCAGCTCCCCCGGGACAGGGATCGAGCAGTACTTC.

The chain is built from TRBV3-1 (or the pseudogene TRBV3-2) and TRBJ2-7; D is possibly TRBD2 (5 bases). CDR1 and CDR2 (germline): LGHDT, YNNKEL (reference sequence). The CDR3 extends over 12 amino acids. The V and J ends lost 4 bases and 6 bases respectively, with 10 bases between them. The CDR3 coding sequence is TGTGCCAGCAGCCGACGAGGGTGCGAGCAGTACTTC. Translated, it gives CASSRRGCEQYF.

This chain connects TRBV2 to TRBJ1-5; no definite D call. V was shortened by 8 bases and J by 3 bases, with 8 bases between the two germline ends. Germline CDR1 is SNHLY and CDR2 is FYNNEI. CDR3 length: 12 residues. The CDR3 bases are TGTGCCAGCGGCAGGAACAATCAGCCCCAGCATTTT. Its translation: CASGRNNQPQHF.

DNA for the CDR3: TGCAGCGTTTCATACAGGGTCTCCTACGAGCAGTACTTC. Translation gives CSVSYRVSYEQYF. This chain uses TRBV29-1 with TRBJ2-7, with D tentatively TRBD1 (6 bases). The CDR3 loop spans 13 amino acids. Trimming removed 5 bases from V and 0 bases from J, with 11 bases in between. Germline CDR1 SQVTM, CDR2 ANQGSEA.

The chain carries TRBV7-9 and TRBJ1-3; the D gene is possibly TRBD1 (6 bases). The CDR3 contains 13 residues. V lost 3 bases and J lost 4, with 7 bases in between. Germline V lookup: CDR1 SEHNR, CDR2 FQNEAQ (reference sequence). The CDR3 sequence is CASSFGQGNTIYF. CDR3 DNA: TGTGCCAGCAGCTTCGGACAGGGAAACACCATATATTTT.

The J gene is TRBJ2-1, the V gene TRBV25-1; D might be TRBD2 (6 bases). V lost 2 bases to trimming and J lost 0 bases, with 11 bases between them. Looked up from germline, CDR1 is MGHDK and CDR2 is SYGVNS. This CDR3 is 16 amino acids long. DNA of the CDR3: TGTGCCAGCAGTGAACGGATAGCGGCCTCCTACAATGAGCAGTTCTTC. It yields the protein CASSERIAASYNEQFF.

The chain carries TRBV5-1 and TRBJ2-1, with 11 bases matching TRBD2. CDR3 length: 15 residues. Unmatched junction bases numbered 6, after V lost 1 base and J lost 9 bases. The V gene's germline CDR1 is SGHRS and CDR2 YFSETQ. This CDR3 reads CASSLFSGGAGEQFF. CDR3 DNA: TGCGCCAGCAGCTTGTTTAGCGGGGGGGCCGGTGAGCAGTTCTTC.

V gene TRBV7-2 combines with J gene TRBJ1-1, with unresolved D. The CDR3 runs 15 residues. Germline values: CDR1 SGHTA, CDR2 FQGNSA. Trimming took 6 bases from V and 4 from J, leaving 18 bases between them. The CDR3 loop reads CASRVGWGGPTEAFF. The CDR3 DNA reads TGTGCCAGCAGGGTGGGGTGGGGAGGTCCCACTGAAGCTTTCTTT. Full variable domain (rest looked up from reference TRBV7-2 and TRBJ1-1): GAGVSQSPSNKVTEKGKDVELRCDPISGHTALYWYRQSLGQGLEFLIYFQGNSAPDKSGLPSDRFSAERTGGSVSTLTIQRTQQEDSAVYLCASRVGWGGPTEAFFGQGTRLTVV.

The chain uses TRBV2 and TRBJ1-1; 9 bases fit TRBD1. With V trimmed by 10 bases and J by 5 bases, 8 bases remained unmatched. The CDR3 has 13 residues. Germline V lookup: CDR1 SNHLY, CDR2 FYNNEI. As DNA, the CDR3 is TGTGCCACCTTCGGACAGGGGTGGACTGAAGCTTTCTTT. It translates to CATFGQGWTEAFF.

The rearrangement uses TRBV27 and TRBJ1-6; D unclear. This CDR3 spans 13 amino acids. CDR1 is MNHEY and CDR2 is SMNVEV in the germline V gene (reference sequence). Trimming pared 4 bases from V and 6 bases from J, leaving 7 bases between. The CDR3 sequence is CASSSVSNSPLHF. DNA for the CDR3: TGTGCCAGCAGTTCGGTTAGTAATTCACCCCTCCACTTT.

The CDR3 protein is CASATGGFRYEQYF. For the CDR3, the DNA is TGTGCCAGCGCTACGGGAGGGTTCAGGTACGAGCAGTACTTC. The chain recombines TRBV11-2 with TRBJ2-7, with TRBD2 identical over 8 bases. The CDR3 has 14 amino acids. V trimming: 8 bases; J trimming: 4 bases; junction bases outside the gene matches: 10. Germline assignment: CDR1 SGHAT and CDR2 FQNNGV.

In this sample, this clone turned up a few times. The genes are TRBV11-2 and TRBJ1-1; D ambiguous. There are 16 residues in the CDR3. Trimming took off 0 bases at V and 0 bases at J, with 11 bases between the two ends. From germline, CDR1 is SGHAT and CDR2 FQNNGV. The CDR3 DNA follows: TGTGCCAGCAGCTTAGACCCAGGTTACTTGAACACTGAAGCTTTCTTT. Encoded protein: CASSLDPGYLNTEAFF.

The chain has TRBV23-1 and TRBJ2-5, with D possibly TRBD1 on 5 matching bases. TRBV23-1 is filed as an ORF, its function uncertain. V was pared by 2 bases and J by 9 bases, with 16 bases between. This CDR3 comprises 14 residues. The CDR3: CASSQGPAGWAQYF. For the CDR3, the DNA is TGCGCCAGCAGTCAAGGACCGGCAGGGTGGGCCCAGTACTTC.

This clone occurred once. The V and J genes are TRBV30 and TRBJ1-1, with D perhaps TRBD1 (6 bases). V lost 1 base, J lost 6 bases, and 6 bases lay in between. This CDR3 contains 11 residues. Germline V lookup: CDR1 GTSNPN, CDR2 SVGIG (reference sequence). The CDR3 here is CAWSGGPEAFF. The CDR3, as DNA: TGTGCCTGGAGTGGGGGGCCTGAAGCTTTCTTT. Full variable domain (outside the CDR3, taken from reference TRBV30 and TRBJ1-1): SQTIHQWPATLVQPVGSPLSLECTVEGTSNPNLYWYRQAAGRGLQLLFYSVGIGQISSEVPQNLSASRPQDRQFILSSKKLLLSDSGFYLCAWSGGPEAFFGQGTRLTVV.

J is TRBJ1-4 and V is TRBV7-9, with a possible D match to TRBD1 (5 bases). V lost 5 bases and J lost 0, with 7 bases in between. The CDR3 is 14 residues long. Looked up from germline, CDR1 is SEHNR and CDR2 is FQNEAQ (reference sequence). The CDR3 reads CASSTGTTNEKLFF. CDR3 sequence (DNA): TGTGCCAGCAGCACAGGCACAACTAATGAAAAACTGTTTTTT.

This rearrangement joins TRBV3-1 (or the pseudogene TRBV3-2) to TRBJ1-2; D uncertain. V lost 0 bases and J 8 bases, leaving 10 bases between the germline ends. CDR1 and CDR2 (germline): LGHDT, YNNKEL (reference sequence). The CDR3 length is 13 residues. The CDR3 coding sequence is TGTGCCAGCAGCCAAGAGTCGGGAGCCGGCTACACCTTC. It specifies CASSQESGAGYTF.

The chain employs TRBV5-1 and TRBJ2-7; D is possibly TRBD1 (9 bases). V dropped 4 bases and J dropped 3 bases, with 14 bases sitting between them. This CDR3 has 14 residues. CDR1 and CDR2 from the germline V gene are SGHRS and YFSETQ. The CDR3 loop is CASSVAGQGYEQYF. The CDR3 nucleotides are TGCGCCAGCAGCGTAGCGGGACAGGGCTACGAGCAGTACTTC.

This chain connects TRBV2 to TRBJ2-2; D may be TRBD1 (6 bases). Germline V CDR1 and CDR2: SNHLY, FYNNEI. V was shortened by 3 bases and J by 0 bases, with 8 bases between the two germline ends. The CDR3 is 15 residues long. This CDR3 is CASSEDSTNTGELFF. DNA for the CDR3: TGTGCCAGCAGTGAGGACAGCACGAACACCGGGGAGCTGTTTTTT.

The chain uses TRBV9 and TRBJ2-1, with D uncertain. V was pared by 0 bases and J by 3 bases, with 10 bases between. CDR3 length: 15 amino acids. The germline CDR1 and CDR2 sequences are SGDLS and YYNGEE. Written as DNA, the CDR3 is TGTGCCAGCAGCGTAGCAACAGATAGCTACAATGAGCAGTTCTTC. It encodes CASSVATDSYNEQFF.

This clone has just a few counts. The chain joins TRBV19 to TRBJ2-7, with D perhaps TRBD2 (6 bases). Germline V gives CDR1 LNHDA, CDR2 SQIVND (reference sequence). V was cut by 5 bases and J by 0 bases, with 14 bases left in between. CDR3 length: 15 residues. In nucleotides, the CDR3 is TGTGCCAGTAGTGGGGGGACTTCCGCCTCCTACGAGCAGTACTTC. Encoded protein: CASSGGTSASYEQYF. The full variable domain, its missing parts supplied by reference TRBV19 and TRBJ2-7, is DGGITQSPKYLFRKEGQNVTLSCEQNLNHDAMYWYRQDPGQGLRLIYYSQIVNDFQKGDIAEGYSVSREKKESFPLTVTSAQKNPTAFYLCASSGGTSASYEQYFGPGTRLTVT.

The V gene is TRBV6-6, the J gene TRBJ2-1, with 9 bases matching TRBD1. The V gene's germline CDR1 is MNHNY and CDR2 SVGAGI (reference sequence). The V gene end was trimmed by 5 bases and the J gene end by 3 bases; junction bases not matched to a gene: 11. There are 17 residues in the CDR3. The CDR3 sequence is CASSRPTDRGFYNEQFF. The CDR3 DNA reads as TGTGCCAGCAGTCGCCCTACCGACAGGGGGTTCTACAATGAGCAGTTCTTC.